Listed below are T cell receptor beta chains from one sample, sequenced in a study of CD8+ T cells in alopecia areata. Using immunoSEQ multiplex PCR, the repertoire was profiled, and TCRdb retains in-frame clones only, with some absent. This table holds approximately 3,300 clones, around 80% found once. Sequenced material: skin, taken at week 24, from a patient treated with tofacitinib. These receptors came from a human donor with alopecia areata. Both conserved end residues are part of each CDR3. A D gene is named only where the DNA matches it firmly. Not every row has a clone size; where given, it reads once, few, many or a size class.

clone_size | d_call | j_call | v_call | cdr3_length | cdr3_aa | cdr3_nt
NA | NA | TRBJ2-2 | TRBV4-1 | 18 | CASSHLDLVPAGTGELFF | TGCGCCAGCAGCCATCTGGACTTAGTACCGGCCGGGACCGGGGAGCTGTTTTTT
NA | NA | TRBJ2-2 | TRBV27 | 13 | CASKRMNTGELFF | TGTGCCAGCAAGCGAATGAACACCGGGGAGCTGTTTTTT
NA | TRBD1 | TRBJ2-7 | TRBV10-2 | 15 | CASSEPGQGSYEQYF | TGCGCCAGCAGTGAGCCTGGACAGGGTTCCTACGAGCAGTACTTC
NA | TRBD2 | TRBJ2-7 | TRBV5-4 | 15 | CASSRTSGPLGEQYF | TGTGCCAGCAGCCGGACTAGCGGGCCCTTGGGCGAGCAGTACTTC
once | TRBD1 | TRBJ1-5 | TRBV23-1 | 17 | CASTNGQDLYSNQPQHF | TGCGCCAGCACGAACGGACAGGACCTTTATAGCAATCAGCCCCAGCATTTT
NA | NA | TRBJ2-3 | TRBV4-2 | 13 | CASSRTRADTQYF | TGTGCCAGCAGCCGGACCAGGGCAGATACGCAGTATTTT
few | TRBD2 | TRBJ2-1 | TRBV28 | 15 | CASSPPGGMGREQFF | TGTGCCAGCAGCCCCCCCGGGGGGATGGGAAGGGAGCAGTTCTTC
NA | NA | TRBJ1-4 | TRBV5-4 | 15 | CASSLSRDPSEKLFF | TGTGCCAGCAGCCTGTCCCGGGACCCCTCTGAAAAACTGTTTTTT
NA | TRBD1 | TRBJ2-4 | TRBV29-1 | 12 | CSVARDRGFQYF | TGCAGCGTTGCCCGAGACAGGGGTTTTCAGTACTTC
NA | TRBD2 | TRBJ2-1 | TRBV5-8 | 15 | CASSISGGSSNEQFF | TGTGCCAGCAGCATTAGCGGGGGGTCTTCCAATGAGCAGTTCTTC
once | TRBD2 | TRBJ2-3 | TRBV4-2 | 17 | CASSQEASGAVTDTQYF | TGTGCCAGCAGCCAAGAAGCCAGCGGGGCCGTCACAGATACGCAGTATTTT
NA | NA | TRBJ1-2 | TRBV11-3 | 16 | CASSLEGRDGNYGYTF | TGTGCCAGCAGCTTAGAGGGGCGTGACGGTAACTATGGCTACACCTTC
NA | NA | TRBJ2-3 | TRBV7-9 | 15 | CASSSRLEATDTQYF | TGTGCCAGCAGCTCCCGTTTGGAGGCCACAGATACGCAGTATTTT
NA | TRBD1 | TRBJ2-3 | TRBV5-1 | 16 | CASRPRDRASTDTQYF | TGCGCCAGCAGACCACGGGACAGGGCGAGCACAGATACGCAGTATTTT
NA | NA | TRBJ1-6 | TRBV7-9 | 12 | CASSWYDSPLHF | TGTGCCAGCAGCTGGTACGATTCACCCCTCCACTTT
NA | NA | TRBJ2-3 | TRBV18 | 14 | CASSPLGIADTQYF | TGTGCCAGCTCACCACTGGGGATCGCAGATACGCAGTATTTT
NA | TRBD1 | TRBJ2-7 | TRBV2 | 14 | CASSRGQGTYEQYF | TGTGCCAGCAGCAGGGGACAGGGAACCTACGAGCAGTACTTC
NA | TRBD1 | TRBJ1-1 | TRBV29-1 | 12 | CSVAAGGTEAFF | TGCAGCGTTGCGGCAGGGGGCACTGAAGCTTTCTTT
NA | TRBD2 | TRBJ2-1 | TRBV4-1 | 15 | CASSPGLAGKNEQFF | TGCGCCAGCAGCCCGGGACTAGCGGGGAAGAATGAGCAGTTCTTC
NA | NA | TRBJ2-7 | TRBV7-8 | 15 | CASSLNGGPGSEQYF | TGTGCCAGCAGCTTAAACGGGGGGCCCGGAAGCGAGCAGTACTTC
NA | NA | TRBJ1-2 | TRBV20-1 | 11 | CSSSVLYGYTF | TGCAGTTCCAGCGTACTCTATGGCTACACCTTC
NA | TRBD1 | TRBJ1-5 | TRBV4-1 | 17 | CASSLFNRGGVQQPQHF | TGCGCCAGCAGCCTCTTTAACAGGGGGGGCGTGCAACAGCCCCAGCATTTT
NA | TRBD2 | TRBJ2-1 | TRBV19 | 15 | CASSGGGDIHNEQFF | TGTGCCAGTAGTGGGGGGGGAGATATCCACAATGAGCAGTTCTTC
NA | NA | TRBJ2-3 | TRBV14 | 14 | CASSRTLRTDTQYF | TGTGCCAGCAGCAGGACTCTCCGCACAGATACGCAGTATTTT
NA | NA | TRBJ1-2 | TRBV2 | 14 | CASRIQGFTYGYTF | TGTGCCAGCAGAATACAGGGCTTCACCTATGGCTACACCTTC
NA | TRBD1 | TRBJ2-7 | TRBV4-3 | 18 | CASSQDLRRTGGSYEQYF | TGCGCCAGCAGCCAAGATTTACGCCGGACAGGGGGATCCTACGAGCAGTACTTC
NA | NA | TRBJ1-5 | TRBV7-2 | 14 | CASSLIPGREPQHF | TGTGCCAGCAGCTTAATCCCGGGGCGAGAGCCCCAGCATTTT